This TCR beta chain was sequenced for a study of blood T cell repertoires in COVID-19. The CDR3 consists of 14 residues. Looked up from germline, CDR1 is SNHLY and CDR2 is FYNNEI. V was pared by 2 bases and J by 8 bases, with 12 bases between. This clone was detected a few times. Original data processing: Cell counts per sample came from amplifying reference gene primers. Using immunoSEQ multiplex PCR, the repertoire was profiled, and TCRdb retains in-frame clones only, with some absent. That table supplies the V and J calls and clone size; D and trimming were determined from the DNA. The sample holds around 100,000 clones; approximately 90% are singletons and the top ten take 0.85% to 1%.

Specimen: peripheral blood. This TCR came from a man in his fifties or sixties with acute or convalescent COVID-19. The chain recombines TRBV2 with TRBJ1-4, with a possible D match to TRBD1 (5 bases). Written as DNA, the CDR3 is TGTGCCAGCAGTGAATTCTGGCGGGGGGAAAAACTGTTTTTT. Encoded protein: CASSEFWRGEKLFF.